These 30 T cell receptor beta chains were all obtained from the same sample, sequenced in a study of blood T cell repertoires in COVID-19. Libraries were prepared by immunoSEQ multiplex PCR; TCRdb keeps only in-frame clonotypes and omits some of them. The sample has approximately 68,000 clones; around 83% are singletons. Specimen: peripheral blood. All receptors come from an older woman with acute or convalescent COVID-19.

V gene TRBV25-1 combines with J gene TRBJ2-6; TRBD1 agrees at 8 bases. This CDR3 has 14 amino acids. Germline V gene data show CDR1 as MGHDK and CDR2 as SYGVNS. Germline trimming cut 4 bases from V and 10 bases from J; bases unmatched to any gene: 6. This CDR3 is CASSGTGTPNVLTF. CDR3 sequence (DNA): TGTGCCAGCAGTGGGACAGGGACGCCAAACGTCCTGACTTTC.

This chain joins TRBV27 and TRBJ1-1; D gene unclear. V dropped 1 base and J dropped 2 bases, with 8 bases sitting between them. The CDR3 has 14 residues. The germline V gene has CDR1 MNHEY and CDR2 SMNVEV (reference sequence). CDR3 loop: CASSLFAGNTEAFF. CDR3 sequence (DNA): TGTGCCAGCAGTTTATTTGCGGGAAACACTGAAGCTTTCTTT.

CDR3 in DNA: TGTGCCAGCGGACGACAGGGAAGATACAATCAGCCCCAGCATTTT. Translating it yields CASGRQGRYNQPQHF. This rearrangement joins TRBV6-1 to TRBJ1-5; 7 positions match TRBD1. Germline CDR1 is MNHNS and CDR2 is SASEGT. CDR3 length: 15 residues. V trimming: 8 bases; J trimming: 3 bases; junction bases outside the gene matches: 10.

CDR3 in amino acids: CASSWDRVYDYTF. CDR3 nucleotide sequence: TGTGCCAGTTCCTGGGACAGGGTATACGACTACACCTTC. The chain employs TRBV7-2 and TRBJ1-2; 9 bases match TRBD1. CDR1 is SGHTA and CDR2 is FQGNSA in the germline V gene. Unmatched junction bases numbered 12, after V lost 9 bases and J lost 10 bases. This CDR3 spans 13 amino acids.

The rearrangement joins TRBV6-1 to TRBJ1-5; TRBD1 is a possible D gene (6 bases). The length of the CDR3 is 16 residues. V was pared by 4 bases and J by 2 bases, with 15 bases between. CDR1 and CDR2 (germline): MNHNS, SASEGT. CDR3 sequence: CASSGGGGAGNQPQHF. The CDR3 nucleotides read TGTGCCAGCAGTGGCGGAGGGGGGGCGGGCAATCAGCCCCAGCATTTT.

This sequence joins TRBV19 and TRBJ1-4; 7 nucleotides align to TRBD1. The V segment lost 6 bases and the J segment 0 bases; nucleotides outside the gene matches: 13. CDR1 is LNHDA, CDR2 SQIVND, per germline (reference sequence). CDR3 length: 18 residues. CDR3 coding DNA: TGTGCCAGTAGCGACAGGGCCTACAAAATTGCAACTAATGAAAAACTGTTTTTT. Translating it yields CASSDRAYKIATNEKLFF.

The chain has TRBV19 and TRBJ1-1; no clear D. Trimming took off 4 bases at V and 5 bases at J, with 14 bases between the two ends. CDR1 LNHDA and CDR2 SQIVND come from the germline V gene (reference sequence). This CDR3 is built from 14 residues. This CDR3 is CASSTRLLETEAFF. The CDR3 coding sequence is TGTGCCAGTAGTACGCGACTCCTGGAAACTGAAGCTTTCTTT.

The chain links TRBV6-1 to TRBJ1-2, with 7 nucleotides matching TRBD1. The CDR3 runs to 18 residues. With 2 bases clipped from V and 2 bases from J, the junction kept 14 bases outside the gene matches. From germline, CDR1 is MNHNS and CDR2 SASEGT. The CDR3 nucleotides read TGTGCCAGCAGTGAAATGTACAGGGGAGCGGTATTCAACTATGGCTACACCTTC. Translation gives CASSEMYRGAVFNYGYTF.

V and J are TRBV4-1 and TRBJ2-3, with 7 bases fitting TRBD1. The CDR3 length is 14 residues. Trimming at V came to 5 bases and at J to 3 bases, leaving 5 bases not matched to a gene. Germline-derived CDR1 and CDR2 are MGHRA and YSYEKL. The CDR3 protein is CASSFGTVTDTQYF. For the CDR3, the DNA is TGCGCCAGCAGCTTCGGGACAGTAACAGATACGCAGTATTTT.

This clone has just a few counts. The chain employs TRBV9 and TRBJ1-2; maybe TRBD1 (5 bases). The V gene's germline CDR1 is SGDLS and CDR2 YYNGEE. There are 15 residues in the CDR3. V was trimmed by 4 bases and J by 7 bases, leaving 20 bases between them. CDR3 amino acids: CASSYRIPPMGGYTF. The CDR3 bases are TGTGCCAGCAGCTACAGGATCCCACCGATGGGTGGCTACACCTTC.

In DNA, the CDR3 is TGCAGTGCTAGTATACTAGCGGGGGACTTAGAGACCCAGTACTTC. It yields the protein CSASILAGDLETQYF. The chain is built from TRBV20-1 and TRBJ2-5, with 11 positions matching TRBD2. This CDR3 is 15 amino acids long. With 3 bases clipped from V and 4 bases from J, the junction kept 7 bases outside the gene matches. Looked up from germline, CDR1 is DFQATT and CDR2 is SNEGSKA (reference sequence).

The chain joins TRBV9 to TRBJ2-7, with 7 bases that match TRBD2. V trimming: 4 bases; J trimming: 4 bases; junction bases outside the gene matches: 11. The CDR3 spans 15 residues. CDR1 and CDR2 from the germline V gene are SGDLS and YYNGEE. CDR3 sequence (DNA): TGTGCCAGCAGCCCGGGGGGTAGCGGTCTTTACGAGCAGTACTTC. As protein: CASSPGGSGLYEQYF.

V and J are TRBV5-1 and TRBJ2-1, with 7 bases fitting TRBD1. V dropped 4 bases and J dropped 4; count of bases not matched to a gene: 8. Germline V lookup: CDR1 SGHRS, CDR2 YFSETQ. The CDR3 spans 15 residues. CDR3 coding DNA: TGCGCCAGCAGCAGTACCGGGACAGTTTACAATGAGCAGTTCTTC. Translated, it gives CASSSTGTVYNEQFF.

The genes are TRBV4-2 and TRBJ1-2; TRBD1 aligns across 7 bases. The CDR3 contains 16 residues. Trimming removed 0 bases from V and 7 bases from J; junction bases left unmatched: 11. The V gene's germline CDR1 is LGHNA and CDR2 YNFKEQ. In DNA form, the CDR3 reads TGTGCCAGCAGCCAAGATTTGGGACAGCTGTCTGGTGGCTACACCTTC. Translation gives CASSQDLGQLSGGYTF.

The chain links TRBV11-2 to TRBJ2-1; tentatively, D is TRBD1 (7 bases). The germline V and J ends were trimmed by 5 bases and 9 bases, with 17 bases remaining between them. CDR1 and CDR2 from the germline V gene are SGHAT and FQNNGV. CDR3 length equals 14 residues. CDR3 DNA: TGTGCCAGCAGCAGCAGGGGGGTTTCAAGTGAGCAGTTCTTC. The encoded protein is CASSSRGVSSEQFF.

The chain recombines TRBV11-2 with TRBJ1-6; TRBD1 matches 10 bases. The CDR3 is 15 amino acids. Germline loops: CDR1 SGHAT, CDR2 FQNNGV. V gave up 7 bases and J gave up 5 bases; unmatched junction bases: 5. CDR3 loop: CASTGQGVNNSPLHF. In DNA, the CDR3 is TGTGCCAGCACCGGACAGGGGGTAAATAATTCACCCCTCCACTTT.

The chain has TRBV2 and TRBJ1-2; possibly TRBD1 for D (5 bases). The CDR3 spans 13 residues. CDR1 is SNHLY and CDR2 is FYNNEI in the germline V gene. Between the trimmed V and J ends, which lost 6 bases and 0 bases, there was a span of 8 bases. The CDR3 loop reads CASRQDANYGYTF. CDR3 coding DNA: TGTGCCAGCAGACAGGACGCTAACTATGGCTACACCTTC.

This clone was detected only a few times. The chain uses TRBV9 and TRBJ1-1, with a possible D match to TRBD1 (5 bases). The CDR3 length is 14 residues. Trimming left V 3 bases short and J 1 base short, with 10 bases between. Germline loops: CDR1 SGDLS, CDR2 YYNGEE. CDR3 sequence reads: CASSASGGNTEAFF. The DNA of the CDR3 is TGTGCCAGCAGCGCGTCGGGGGGGAACACTGAAGCTTTCTTT.

This clone occurred once. V usage is TRBV5-1 and J usage is TRBJ2-5; D is perhaps TRBD1 (5 bases). V gave up 3 bases and J gave up 3 bases, with 9 bases separating them. Germline values: CDR1 SGHRS, CDR2 YFSETQ. The CDR3 sequence is 13 residues long. The CDR3 DNA reads as TGCGCCAGCAGCTCGACAGTCAAAGAGACCCAGTACTTC. It translates to CASSSTVKETQYF. Using reference TRBV5-1 and TRBJ2-5 for the parts outside the CDR3, the full variable domain is KAGVTQTPRYLIKTRGQQVTLSCSPISGHRSVSWYQQTPGQGLQFLFEYFSETQRNKGNFPGRFSGRQFSNSRSEMNVSTLELGDSALYLCASSSTVKETQYFGPGTRLLVL.

The CDR3 DNA reads as TGCGCCAGCAGCTTGAGGAGTACGGGACAGGGGGCGAGCTACACCTTC. Translated, it gives CASSLRSTGQGASYTF. The chain couples TRBV5-1 to TRBJ1-2; 12 bases fit TRBD1. The CDR3 is made up of 16 amino acids. V shed 1 base and J 9 bases; nucleotides not matched to a gene: 10. Germline V CDR1 and CDR2: SGHRS, YFSETQ.

The table lists this clone with a count of one. The chain recombines TRBV6-1 with TRBJ1-1, with 7 bases matching TRBD1. Germline V CDR1 and CDR2: MNHNS, SASEGT. This CDR3 has 14 residues. Germline trimming cut 2 bases from V and 5 bases from J; bases unmatched to any gene: 5. The chain's CDR3 is CASSERTGLTEAFF. The CDR3 DNA sequence: TGTGCCAGCAGTGAACGGACAGGCCTAACTGAAGCTTTCTTT.

This sequence joins TRBV7-9 and TRBJ1-3; D may be TRBD1 (5 bases). Germline V gene sequence: CDR1 SEHNR, CDR2 FQNEAQ (reference sequence). The V end was cut by 6 bases, the J end by 4 bases, with 10 bases between. The length of the CDR3 is 13 residues. The CDR3 loop reads CASRLDTGNTIYF. CDR3 sequence (DNA): TGTGCCAGCAGGTTGGACACAGGAAACACCATATATTTT.

This chain's CDR3 is CASSYRQGVYEQYF. As DNA, the CDR3 is TGTGCCAGCAGTTACCGACAGGGTGTGTACGAGCAGTACTTC. This chain uses TRBV6-5 with TRBJ2-7; 7 positions agree with TRBD1. Unmatched junction bases numbered 5, after V lost 2 bases and J lost 4 bases. The germline gives CDR1 MNHEY, CDR2 SVGAGI. The CDR3 runs to 14 residues.

This chain uses TRBV11-2 with TRBJ2-3; D is undetermined. The CDR3 spans 13 residues. The germline gives CDR1 SGHAT, CDR2 FQNNGV. V dropped 0 bases and J dropped 4 bases, with 5 bases sitting between them. CDR3 amino acids: CASSLDPADTQYF. CDR3 sequence (DNA): TGTGCCAGCAGCTTAGATCCAGCAGATACGCAGTATTTT.

This clone turned up a few times. The rearrangement links TRBV28 to TRBJ1-2, with 12 bases that match TRBD1. V was clipped by 4 bases and J by 14 bases; unmatched bases: 8. This CDR3 spans 13 amino acids. CDR1 MDHEN and CDR2 SYDVKM come from the germline V gene. The CDR3 spells CASSSPGQGAGTF. The CDR3 DNA sequence: TGTGCCAGCAGTTCTCCGGGACAGGGGGCGGGGACCTTC.

The chain recombines TRBV5-8 with TRBJ2-7, with D hard to call. Trimming removed 4 bases at V and 4 bases at J, with 6 bases between. There are 11 residues in the CDR3. The germline gives CDR1 SGHTS, CDR2 YDEGEE. The CDR3 DNA sequence: TGTGCCAGCAGCGGCAGATACGAGCAGTACTTC. Encoded protein: CASSGRYEQYF.

V gene TRBV18 combines with J gene TRBJ1-2; TRBD1 matches at 8 bases. Unmatched junction bases numbered 21, after V lost 2 bases and J lost 7 bases. Germline lookup yields CDR1 KGHSH and CDR2 LQKENI. CDR3 length: 19 residues. The chain's CDR3 is CASSPTLVSQGGAKRGYTF. CDR3 in DNA: TGTGCCAGCTCACCAACTTTGGTTTCACAGGGGGGCGCAAAACGTGGCTACACCTTC.

This rearrangement joins TRBV5-4 to TRBJ1-4; D gene ambiguous. Germline V CDR1 and CDR2: SGHNT, YYREEE (reference sequence). This CDR3 comprises 14 residues. With 4 bases removed from V and 4 bases from J, the gap between germline ends came to 11 bases. CDR3 region: CASSGEGLNEKLFF. CDR3 nucleotide sequence: TGTGCCAGCAGCGGGGAGGGCCTTAATGAAAAACTGTTTTTT.

The chain uses TRBV27 and TRBJ1-6; D gene ambiguous. There are 14 residues in the CDR3. Trimming stripped 5 bases from V and 7 bases from J, with 12 bases between. Germline V gene data show CDR1 as MNHEY and CDR2 as SMNVEV (reference sequence). The CDR3 reads CASSPSTGNSPLHF. The CDR3 nucleotides read TGTGCCAGCAGTCCTAGCACGGGGAATTCACCCCTCCACTTT.

The table lists this clone with a count of one. This chain links TRBV27 with TRBJ1-2; tentative D call: TRBD1 (5 bases). Germline assignment: CDR1 MNHEY and CDR2 SMNVEV (reference sequence). The V gene lost 6 bases and the J gene lost 8 bases, with 13 bases spanning the gap. The CDR3 is made up of 12 amino acids. The CDR3 here is CASSSLGQGYTF. CDR3 DNA sequence: TGTGCCAGCAGCTCCCTGGGGCAAGGCTACACCTTC.